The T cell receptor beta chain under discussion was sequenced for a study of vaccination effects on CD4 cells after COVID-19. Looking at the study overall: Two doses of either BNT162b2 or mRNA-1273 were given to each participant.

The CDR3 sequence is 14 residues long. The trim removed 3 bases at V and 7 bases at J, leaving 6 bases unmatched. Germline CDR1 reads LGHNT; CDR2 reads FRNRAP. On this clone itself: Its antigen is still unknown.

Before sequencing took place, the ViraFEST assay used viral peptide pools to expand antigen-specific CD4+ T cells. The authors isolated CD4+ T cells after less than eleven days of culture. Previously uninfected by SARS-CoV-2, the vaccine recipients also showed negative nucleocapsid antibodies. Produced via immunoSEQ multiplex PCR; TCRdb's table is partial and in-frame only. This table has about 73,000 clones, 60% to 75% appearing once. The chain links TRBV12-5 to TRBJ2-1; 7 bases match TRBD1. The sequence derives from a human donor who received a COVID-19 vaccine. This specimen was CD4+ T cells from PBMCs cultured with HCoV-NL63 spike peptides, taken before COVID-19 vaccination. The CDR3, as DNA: TGTGCTAGTGGTTTCGGACAGGAAAGGAATGAGCAGTTCTTC. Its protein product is CASGFGQERNEQFF. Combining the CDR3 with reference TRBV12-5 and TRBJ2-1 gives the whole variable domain DARVTQTPRHKVTEMGQEVTMRCQPILGHNTVFWYRQTMMQGLELLAYFRNRAPLDDSGMPKDRFSAEMPDATLATLKIQPSEPRDSAVYFCASGFGQERNEQFFGPGTRLTVL.